A single sample gave rise to the 32 T cell receptor beta chains below, sequenced in a study of neurological immune-mediated disorders. One entry per CDR3 protein results from TCRdb running MiXCR on the 5' RACE reads. The sample lists 50,000 to 75,000 distinct CDR3 sequences; roughly 13% were seen once. Sequenced material: PBMCs. Every receptor here comes from a woman in her sixties or seventies with HTLV-1-associated myelopathy (HAM/TSP).

This clonotype occurred many times. The gene calls are TRBV6-2 or TRBV6-3 and TRBJ2-7; TRBD2 agrees at 10 bases. V gave up 5 bases and J gave up 1 base; unmatched junction bases: 11. The germline V gene has CDR1 MNHEY and CDR2 SVGEGT. CDR3 length: 17 residues. This chain's CDR3 is CASSDYGGLAKSYEQYF. The CDR3 nucleotides are TGTGCCAGCAGTGACTATGGGGGACTAGCGAAATCCTACGAGCAGTACTTC.

This clonotype was recorded many times. This chain joins TRBV12-3 or TRBV12-4 and TRBJ2-2; no firm D call. The CDR3 totals 14 residues. V was pared by 10 bases and J by 0 bases, with 12 bases between. CDR3 coding DNA: TGTGCCACCGCCTTTGGCACGAACACCGGGGAGCTGTTTTTT. This sequence encodes CATAFGTNTGELFF.

This clonotype was recorded many times. The chain is built from TRBV7-9 and TRBJ2-2; D is possibly TRBD2 (6 bases). Trimming took off 1 base at V and 3 bases at J, with 12 bases between the two ends. The length of the CDR3 is 16 residues. The germline CDR1 and CDR2 sequences are SEHNR and FQNEAQ (reference sequence). The CDR3 DNA sequence: TGTGCCAGCAGCTTAGGTGCGGGACCAGACACCGGGGAGCTGTTTTTT. This encodes CASSLGAGPDTGELFF.

The chain links TRBV3-1 to TRBJ2-1, with a tentative D call TRBD2 (6 bases). Germline V gene sequence: CDR1 LGHDT, CDR2 YNNKEL (reference sequence). This CDR3 contains 16 residues. V lost 0 bases to trimming and J lost 4 bases, with 13 bases between them. The CDR3 sequence: CASSQEASARYNEQFF. As DNA, the CDR3 is TGTGCCAGCAGCCAAGAAGCTAGCGCACGTTACAATGAGCAGTTCTTC.

This clonotype has ten or more counts. The chain has TRBV28 and TRBJ2-7; no clear D gene. The germline gives CDR1 MDHEN, CDR2 SYDVKM. This CDR3 comprises 15 residues. V dropped 6 bases and J dropped 4 bases, with 19 bases sitting between them. Here the CDR3 reads CASRDLDALKYEQYF. In DNA form, the CDR3 reads TGTGCCAGCAGGGACCTAGATGCTTTGAAATACGAGCAGTACTTC.

This clonotype has only a few counts. A much larger clone lies a single base off, so this may be a read error. The gene calls are TRBV5-6 and TRBJ2-7; the D gene is possibly TRBD1 (5 bases). This CDR3 is 14 amino acids long. CDR1 is SGHDT and CDR2 is YYEEEE in the germline V gene. Trimming took 2 bases from V and 7 from J, leaving 16 bases between them. CDR3 residues: CASSFGQWKGEQYF. In DNA form, the CDR3 reads TGTGCCAGCAGCTTTGGGCAGTGGAAGGGGGAGCAGTACTTC.

This clonotype came up many times. The rearrangement joins TRBV28 to TRBJ2-7; 7 bases fit TRBD1. The V segment lost 6 bases and the J segment 2 bases; nucleotides outside the gene matches: 10. Germline CDR1 MDHEN, CDR2 SYDVKM. The CDR3 covers 15 residues. CDR3 residues: CASSKDYDRAYEQYF. The CDR3 nucleotides are TGTGCCAGCAGCAAAGACTATGACAGGGCCTACGAGCAGTACTTC.

Ten or more counts support this clonotype. DNA for the CDR3: TGCAGTGCTAGTATAGTAGCCTGGGGGTACCAAGAGACCCAGTACTTC. It codes for CSASIVAWGYQETQYF. J is TRBJ2-5 and V is TRBV20-1, with D perhaps assigned TRBD1 or TRBD2 (5 bases each). Germline V lookup: CDR1 DFQATT, CDR2 SNEGSKA (reference sequence). V lost 3 bases to trimming and J lost 0 bases, with 17 bases between them. This CDR3 has 16 amino acids.

This clonotype has at least ten counts. The chain uses TRBV29-1 and TRBJ2-5; 14 nucleotides align to TRBD2. V lost 5 bases and J lost 5; bases outside the gene matches: 7. Germline lookup yields CDR1 SQVTM and CDR2 ANQGSEA. This CDR3 spans 15 amino acids. The chain's CDR3 is CSVSGTSGRGETQYF. The CDR3 nucleotides read TGCAGCGTTTCCGGGACTAGCGGGAGAGGGGAGACCCAGTACTTC.

This clonotype occurred many times. This chain uses TRBV5-1 with TRBJ2-5, with TRBD1 matching 7 bases. The germline V gene has CDR1 SGHRS and CDR2 YFSETQ. The CDR3 is 15 amino acids. Germline trimming cut 3 bases from V and 5 bases from J; bases unmatched to any gene: 10. The CDR3 region has the DNA TGCGCCAGCAGCTCGATCGGACAGGCGGTGGAGACCCAGTACTTC. Translated: CASSSIGQAVETQYF.

This clonotype has only a few counts. This chain links TRBV25-1 with TRBJ1-6; D may be TRBD1 (5 bases). CDR1 MGHDK and CDR2 SYGVNS come from the germline V gene. The ends were cut back, 3 bases at V and 9 bases at J, with 12 bases in the middle. This CDR3 is built from 14 residues. The CDR3 DNA reads as TGTGCCAGCAGTGAGGTGGGGGTAGGTTCACCCCTCCACTTT. Translation: CASSEVGVGSPLHF. Full variable domain (outside the CDR3, taken from reference TRBV25-1 and TRBJ1-6): EADIYQTPRYLVIGTGKKITLECSQTMGHDKMYWYQQDPGMELHLIHYSYGVNSTEKGDLSSESTVSRIRTEHFPLTLESARPSHTSQYLCASSEVGVGSPLHFGNGTRLTVT.

Many counts were recorded for this clonotype. The V gene is TRBV24-1, the J gene TRBJ1-2; no firm D call. CDR3 length equals 12 residues. Germline V lookup: CDR1 KGHDR, CDR2 SFDVKD. Trimming pared 0 bases from V and 6 bases from J, leaving 4 bases between. Written as DNA, the CDR3 is TGTGCCACCAGTGATTTGAAGGATGGCTACACCTTC. Translated, it gives CATSDLKDGYTF.

This clonotype was detected ten times or more. The J gene is TRBJ1-1, the V gene TRBV7-9, with D possibly being TRBD1 (5 bases). Germline assignment: CDR1 SEHNR and CDR2 FQNEAQ (reference sequence). The CDR3 has 14 residues. The CDR3 nucleotides read TGTGCAAACTCAGCGGGGCAGGGTGACACTGAAGCTTTCTTT. It encodes CANSAGQGDTEAFF.

This clonotype occurred many times. The chain combines TRBV10-3 with TRBJ2-5; perhaps TRBD1 as D (6 bases). The V end was cut by 3 bases, the J end by 1 base, with 12 bases between. The CDR3 runs to 15 residues. CDR1 is ENHRY and CDR2 is SYGVKD in the germline V gene. For the CDR3, the DNA is TGTGCCATCAGTGACCCCGACAGGTTCCAAGAGACCCAGTACTTC. The encoded protein is CAISDPDRFQETQYF.

This clonotype showed up many times. The chain couples TRBV4-1 to TRBJ2-3; 9 bases agree with TRBD1. Germline trimming cut 1 base from V and 3 bases from J; bases unmatched to any gene: 5. Looked up from germline, CDR1 is MGHRA and CDR2 is YSYEKL. This CDR3 contains 16 residues. CDR3 nucleotides: TGCGCCAGCAGCCAAGTCCGACAGGGGGTGACAGATACGCAGTATTTT. It encodes CASSQVRQGVTDTQYF.

The genes are TRBV10-3 and TRBJ2-7, with TRBD1 matching over 10 bases. Germline V gene data show CDR1 as ENHRY and CDR2 as SYGVKD. V lost 10 bases and J lost 5; bases outside the gene matches: 14. CDR3 length: 15 residues. This CDR3 reads CATRRGDRGQHEQYF. The CDR3 DNA reads as TGTGCCACCAGAAGGGGAGACAGGGGGCAGCACGAGCAGTACTTC.

This clonotype was recorded at least ten times. The chain combines TRBV5-5 with TRBJ2-1; 10 bases align to TRBD2. V lost 2 bases to trimming and J lost 8 bases; unmatched junction nucleotides: 7. This CDR3 spans 15 amino acids. Looked up from germline, CDR1 is SGHKS and CDR2 is YYEKEE (reference sequence). The CDR3 DNA reads TGTGCCAGCAGCTTCCTAACCGGGACTAGCGATGAGCAGTTCTTC. Translation gives CASSFLTGTSDEQFF.

This clonotype was seen repeatedly, ten times or more. The chain links TRBV27 to TRBJ2-2; D uncertain. Trimming shortened V by 3 bases and J by 6 bases, and 8 bases separated the two germline ends. This CDR3 region has 13 residues. Germline V gene sequence: CDR1 MNHEY, CDR2 SMNVEV (reference sequence). CDR3 sequence (DNA): TGTGCCAGCAGTTTTTCAGCGTCCGGGGAGCTGTTTTTT. Translating gives CASSFSASGELFF.

This clonotype was seen at least ten times. V is TRBV20-1 and J is TRBJ2-5; D gene ambiguous. This CDR3 is built from 12 residues. Per the germline V gene, CDR1 is DFQATT and CDR2 is SNEGSKA (reference sequence). The ends were cut back, 1 base at V and 1 base at J, with 4 bases in the middle. CDR3 coding DNA: TGCAGTGCTAGAGCCGTCCAAGAGACCCAGTACTTC. The encoded protein is CSARAVQETQYF.

This clonotype has at least ten counts. DNA of the CDR3: TGTGCCAGCAGTGCGGGACCGAGCTACGAGCAGTACTTC. Residues: CASSAGPSYEQYF. The gene calls are TRBV27 and TRBJ2-7; TRBD2 is a possible D gene (6 bases). Germline lookup yields CDR1 MNHEY and CDR2 SMNVEV (reference sequence). This CDR3 has 13 amino acids. The germline V and J ends were trimmed by 5 bases and 3 bases, with 11 bases remaining between them.

This clonotype appeared many times. J is TRBJ2-5 and V is TRBV7-8, with D possibly being TRBD2 (6 bases). The CDR3 runs 14 residues. Germline V gene sequence: CDR1 SGHVS, CDR2 FQNEAQ. With 5 bases removed from V and 4 bases from J, the gap between germline ends came to 14 bases. CDR3 residues: CASSPKGLGETQYF. CDR3 sequence (DNA): TGTGCCAGCAGCCCCAAGGGACTTGGAGAGACCCAGTACTTC.

This clonotype showed up many times. The chain combines TRBV18 with TRBJ2-5, with TRBD2 identical over 9 bases. Germline lookup yields CDR1 KGHSH and CDR2 LQKENI. The CDR3 extends over 16 amino acids. V gave up 3 bases and J gave up 3 bases; unmatched junction bases: 8. The CDR3 DNA is TGTGCCAGCTCACCGGTAGCGGGAGCGGGAGAAGAGACCCAGTACTTC. This translates into CASSPVAGAGEETQYF.

This clonotype was picked up many times. The rearrangement uses TRBV28 and TRBJ2-7; no definite D call. Trimming took off 5 bases at V and 4 bases at J, with 9 bases between the two ends. Per germline, CDR1 MDHEN and CDR2 SYDVKM. This CDR3 region has 12 residues. CDR3 loop: CASSLTSYEQYF. As DNA, the CDR3 is TGTGCCAGCAGTCTCACCAGTTACGAGCAGTACTTC. The variable domain in full, completed from reference TRBV28 and TRBJ2-7, reads DVKVTQSSRYLVKRTGEKVFLECVQDMDHENMFWYRQDPGLGLRLIYFSYDVKMKEKGDIPEGYSVSREKKERFSLILESASTNQTSMYLCASSLTSYEQYFGPGTRLTVT.

This clonotype showed up just a few times. This rearrangement joins TRBV6-5 to TRBJ1-1; D is unclear. Per germline, CDR1 MNHEY and CDR2 SVGAGI. The CDR3 length is 15 residues. V was trimmed by 4 bases and J by 1 base, leaving 13 bases between them. CDR3 in amino acids: CASSFSSRRNTEAFF. DNA for the CDR3: TGTGCCAGCAGTTTCTCCAGCCGGCGGAACACTGAAGCTTTCTTT.

This clonotype was seen ten or more times. CDR3 in DNA: TGCGCCAGCAGCTCCGATCACGGCTCGTTCTACGAGCAGTACTTC. This codes for CASSSDHGSFYEQYF. The chain combines TRBV5-1 with TRBJ2-7; D is ambiguous. There are 15 residues in the CDR3. V dropped 3 bases and J dropped 3 bases, with 16 bases sitting between them. The germline gives CDR1 SGHRS, CDR2 YFSETQ.

Many counts were recorded for this clonotype. The chain joins TRBV5-1 to TRBJ2-7, with 7 nucleotides matching TRBD1. This CDR3 comprises 14 residues. CDR1 and CDR2 from the germline V gene are SGHRS and YFSETQ. V was pared by 3 bases and J by 0 bases, with 3 bases of the junction left unmatched. The CDR3, as DNA: TGCGCCAGCAGCTCCCGACAGGGCTCCTACGAGCAGTACTTC. Its translation is CASSSRQGSYEQYF.

This clonotype has at least ten counts. J is TRBJ2-7 and V is TRBV7-9; 11 positions match TRBD2. The germline gives CDR1 SEHNR, CDR2 FQNEAQ (reference sequence). CDR3 length equals 17 residues. The ends lost 5 bases at V and 0 bases at J; junction bases unmatched: 9. Here the CDR3 reads CASSHTSGRGSSYEQYF. The DNA for the CDR3 is TGTGCCAGCAGCCACACTAGCGGGAGAGGGTCCTCCTACGAGCAGTACTTC.

The chain couples TRBV20-1 to TRBJ2-6; perhaps D is TRBD1 or TRBD2 (5 bases each). This CDR3 has 19 residues. Between the trimmed V and J ends, which lost 2 bases and 0 bases, there was a span of 20 bases. CDR1 DFQATT and CDR2 SNEGSKA come from the germline V gene (reference sequence). This CDR3 is CSARPFEGQAVSGANVLTF. The CDR3 nucleotides read TGCAGTGCTAGACCCTTCGAGGGGCAGGCTGTCTCTGGGGCCAACGTCCTGACTTTC.

There are many counts of this clonotype. The genes are TRBV5-1 and TRBJ2-1; the match to TRBD2 covers 14 bases. J was trimmed by 9 bases and V by 0 bases; bases with no gene match: 14. This CDR3 comprises 19 residues. Per germline, CDR1 SGHRS and CDR2 YFSETQ. CDR3 nucleotides: TGCGCCAGCAGCTTGGGACTAGCGGGAGGGCCGGAGACGAGCGGTGAGCAGTTCTTC. This gives the protein CASSLGLAGGPETSGEQFF.

This clonotype was picked up many times. This sequence joins TRBV12-3 or TRBV12-4 and TRBJ2-7; tentative D call: TRBD1 (5 bases). Between the trimmed V and J ends, which lost 5 bases and 3 bases, there was a span of 14 bases. The CDR3 extends over 14 amino acids. The CDR3 sequence: CASSPGILLYEQYF. DNA for the CDR3: TGTGCCAGCAGTCCAGGGATTCTACTCTACGAGCAGTACTTC.

This clonotype has a count of ten or more. V and J are TRBV12-3 or TRBV12-4 and TRBJ1-2; 11 nucleotides line up with TRBD1. J was trimmed by 7 bases and V by 5 bases; bases with no gene match: 6. The CDR3 length is 14 residues. The CDR3 nucleotides read TGTGCCAGCAGTCTAGGACAGGGGGCGGGTGGCTACACCTTC. It yields the protein CASSLGQGAGGYTF.

This clonotype came up many times. J is TRBJ2-1 and V is TRBV6-2 or TRBV6-3; D uncertain. The CDR3 has 14 residues. V shed 5 bases and J shed 6 bases, with 14 bases lying between them. CDR1 and CDR2 from the germline V gene are MNHEY and SVGEGT. The CDR3 bases are TGTGCCAGCAGTGACACCCGTGGCTTCAATGAGCAGTTCTTC. It translates to CASSDTRGFNEQFF.